Listed below are T cell receptor beta chains from one sample, sequenced in a study of shared T cell receptors in the human thymus. Produced via immunoSEQ multiplex PCR; TCRdb's table is partial and in-frame only. The table lists some 660,000 clones, over 75% of them singletons. These data were also reused for a study on human thymus T cells.

The sample consisted of thymocytes. The source is a boy younger than two with a congenital heart defect. Each CDR3 is given with its conserved first and last residue. A D gene is named only where the DNA matches it firmly. Rows may omit the clone size; those that give it use once, few, many or a size class.

TRBV27	TRBD1	TRBJ2-7	-	TGTGCCAGCAGTTTCCTCGGGACCGACCATAGGACAGGGAAGATGTCCTACGAGCAGTACTTC	CASSFLGTDHRTGKMSYEQYF
TRBV14	-	TRBJ1-1	-	TGTGCCCCCGACCCACTACGAGTGAACACTGAAGCTTTCTTT	CAPDPLRVNTEAFF
TRBV29-1	TRBD2	TRBJ2-3	once	TGCAGCGTGTGGACTAGCGGGGACAGCACAGATACGCAGTATTTT	CSVWTSGDSTDTQYF
TRBV29-1	TRBD2	TRBJ2-1	once	TGCAGCGTCCCCGGGACTAGCGGCAATGAGCAGTTCTTC	CSVPGTSGNEQFF
TRBV12-5	TRBD1	TRBJ1-1	-	TGTGCTAGTGGTTTGGTACGGGACAGGGGGAACACTGAAGCTTTCTTT	CASGLVRDRGNTEAFF
TRBV19	-	TRBJ1-2	-	TGTGCCAGTAGCAATAGTGACAGCGCCTATGGCTACACCTTC	CASSNSDSAYGYTF
TRBV6-5	-	TRBJ2-1	-	TGTGCCAGCAGTTACGGTCAGGGCAGCTACAATGAGCAGTTCTTC	CASSYGQGSYNEQFF
TRBV13	TRBD2	TRBJ2-7	-	TGTGCCACCAGGAGAGCGGGGGGGAGTAACGAGCAGTACTTC	CATRRAGGSNEQYF
TRBV14	TRBD1	TRBJ1-4	few	TGTGCCAGCAGCCGAGAGACAGGGGCGAATGAAAAACTGTTTTTT	CASSRETGANEKLFF
TRBV20-1	TRBD1	TRBJ2-7	-	TGCAGTGCTCAACAGGGGTACGAGCAGTACTTC	CSAQQGYEQYF
TRBV30	TRBD2	TRBJ2-7	-	TGTGCCTACACGCCCGGGAGGGGGGAGTCCTACGAGCAGTACTTC	CAYTPGRGESYEQYF
TRBV4-3	-	TRBJ2-7	once	TGCGCCAGCAGCCAAGATCCCCAGGGGACCTACGAGCAGTACTTC	CASSQDPQGTYEQYF
TRBV7-9	-	TRBJ1-1	-	TGTGCCAGCTTAGAAATACTCACTGAAGCTTTCTTT	CASLEILTEAFF
TRBV10-3	TRBD2	TRBJ2-1	-	TGTGCCATCAGTCCTTGGGGGGGTGACAAGGCCCTCTACAATGAGCAGTTCTTC	CAISPWGGDKALYNEQFF
TRBV29-1	TRBD2	TRBJ2-3	-	TGCAGCGTTGAAGCCGTGACTAGCGGGAGGGAAACGCAGTATTTT	CSVEAVTSGRETQYF
TRBV5-1	-	TRBJ2-3	-	TGCGCCAGCAGCCTTAGCAGCACAGATACGCAGTATTTT	CASSLSSTDTQYF
TRBV5-7	-	TRBJ2-1	once	TGTGCCAGCAGCCCTGTCTGTCGACTTTCCTACAATGAGCAGTTCTTC	CASSPVCRLSYNEQFF
TRBV6-6	TRBD1	TRBJ2-1	few	TGTGCCAGCAGGCAGGGACAGGGGGTTAATGAGCAGTTCTTC	CASRQGQGVNEQFF
TRBV19	TRBD2	TRBJ2-7	-	TGTGCCAGTAGTATCCTCGCTAGCGGGGACGAGCAGTACTTC	CASSILASGDEQYF
TRBV30	TRBD1	TRBJ1-6	-	TGTGCCTGGATTAGTCGGACAGGGGGTAATTCACCCCTCCACTTT	CAWISRTGGNSPLHF
TRBV11-3	TRBD1	TRBJ2-7	-	TGTGCCAGCAGCTTAGAAGGGTGGGGACAGGAATCCTACGAGCAGTACTTC	CASSLEGWGQESYEQYF
TRBV28	TRBD1	TRBJ1-5	-	TGTGCCAGCATCGAGACAGGGAACTCCTTGGAACAGCCCCAGCATTTT	CASIETGNSLEQPQHF
TRBV7-6	TRBD1	TRBJ2-5	-	TGTGCCAGCAGCTTAGCGGCTTACAGGGGGATGATTAAGACCCAGTACTTC	CASSLAAYRGMIKTQYF
TRBV5-1	-	TRBJ2-3	once	TGCGCCAGCGGTAAAGCGGCGAGAAGGAGCACAGATACGCAGTATTTT	CASGKAARRSTDTQYF
TRBV30	-	TRBJ2-7	-	TGTGCCTGGAGTTTATCACCTCCTAACGAGCAGTACTTC	CAWSLSPPNEQYF
TRBV28	-	TRBJ1-1	-	TGTGCCAGCAGTTTCGGGTACACTGAAGCTTTCTTT	CASSFGYTEAFF
TRBV18	TRBD2	TRBJ2-1	-	TGTGCCAGCTCACCACCCGTGCGGGGGGGGTCCTACAATGAGCAGTTCTTC	CASSPPVRGGSYNEQFF
TRBV14	-	TRBJ1-2	-	TGTGCCAGCAGTCATCACAGATGGTGGTATGGCTACACCTTC	CASSHHRWWYGYTF
TRBV28	-	TRBJ1-1	-	TGTGCCAGCAGTTCCCCCACGGGACTCATGAACACTGAAGCTTTCTTT	CASSSPTGLMNTEAFF
TRBV5-6	TRBD1	TRBJ1-2	-	TGTGCCAGCAGCGTAGGACAGGATTATGGCTACACCTTC	CASSVGQDYGYTF
TRBV2	TRBD2	TRBJ2-1	-	TGTGCCAGCAGTCCCGGACTAGCGGGAGTCTTAGTCGGTGGGTTCTTC	CASSPGLAGVLVGGFF
TRBV6-5	TRBD1	TRBJ2-5	-	TGTGCCAGCAGTTACTCGGGACAGAGACCGGAGACCCAGTACTTC	CASSYSGQRPETQYF
TRBV7-2	-	TRBJ1-5	-	TGTGCCAGCAGCTTCGGCTTTAGGGAGGATCAGCCCCAGCATTTT	CASSFGFREDQPQHF
TRBV28	TRBD1	TRBJ2-1	-	TGTGCCAGCAGTTCCTCCAGGACCCGGGACAGGGCCTTGGGGTGTGAGCAGTTCTTC	CASSSSRTRDRALGCEQFF
TRBV7-2	-	TRBJ2-7	-	TGTGCCAGCAGCCAAGCGGACTCATCCTACGAGCAGTACTTC	CASSQADSSYEQYF
TRBV7-2	TRBD2	TRBJ2-7	-	TGTGCCAGCAGACCCCTAGCGGGAGATTACGAGCAGTACTTC	CASRPLAGDYEQYF
TRBV7-9	TRBD1	TRBJ2-3	-	TGTGCCAGCATCCCGGGACAGGGCACAGATACGCAGTATTTT	CASIPGQGTDTQYF
TRBV28	-	TRBJ2-7	-	TGTGCCAGCAGTCAGTACGAGCAGTACTTC	CASSQYEQYF
TRBV19	-	TRBJ1-1	-	TGTGCCAGTAGTATAGATGCGGTGAGGACTGAAGCTTTCTTT	CASSIDAVRTEAFF
TRBV7-8	TRBD2	TRBJ2-4	-	TGTGCCAGCAGCTTAGCGGCGGGACTAGCGGGGGGCGAAATTCAGTACTTC	CASSLAAGLAGGEIQYF